Below, 31 T cell receptor beta chains from the same sample are listed, as sequenced in a study of CXCR3-negative and CXCR3-positive naive CD8 T cells. The authors made the TRB cDNA libraries by 5' RACE using UMI labels. After re-calling the 5' RACE reads, TCRdb lists one entry per CDR3 protein, DNA absent. The sample table includes more than 65,000 distinct CDR3 sequences. Sequenced: naive CXCR3- CD8+ T cells from blood. Subset given: CD45RO-CCR7+CD27+CD95- naive CD8+ T cells lacking CXCR3 (TNR3-). The receptors shown here come from a human donor in good health. Some clones in this sample may be carry-over from other donors' samples.

This chain uses TRBV28 with TRBJ2-1; there is no DNA to check the TCRdb D call of TRBD2. Germline CDR1 MDHEN, CDR2 SYDVKM. The CDR3 has 15 amino acids. CDR3 sequence: CASTLEGQPYNEQFF.

V gene TRBV20-1 combines with J gene TRBJ1-2; TCRdb calls TRBD1, which cannot be checked without DNA. Germline V CDR1 and CDR2: DFQATT, SNEGSKA (reference sequence). The CDR3 totals 14 residues. Here the CDR3 reads CSAPPGGHNYGYTF.

The chain links TRBV28 to TRBJ2-7; no DNA is available, so the TRBD1 call from TCRdb remains unchecked. The CDR3 is made up of 14 amino acids. The germline V gene has CDR1 MDHEN and CDR2 SYDVKM. The CDR3 protein is CASGDRALGNEQYF. The variable domain in full, completed from reference TRBV28 and TRBJ2-7, reads DVKVTQSSRYLVKRTGEKVFLECVQDMDHENMFWYRQDPGLGLRLIYFSYDVKMKEKGDIPEGYSVSREKKERFSLILESASTNQTSMYLCASGDRALGNEQYFGPGTRLTVT.

V usage is TRBV7-2 and J usage is TRBJ2-7; TCRdb gives TRBD1 as the D gene, but with no DNA this cannot be confirmed. From germline, CDR1 is SGHTA and CDR2 FQGNSA. The CDR3 length is 14 residues. The CDR3 here is CASSLGDRGYEQYF. The variable domain in full, with the rest retrieved from reference TRBV7-2 and TRBJ2-7, is GAGVSQSPSNKVTEKGKDVELRCDPISGHTALYWYRQSLGQGLEFLIYFQGNSAPDKSGLPSDRFSAERTGGSVSTLTIQRTQQEDSAVYLCASSLGDRGYEQYFGPGTRLTVT.

This chain uses TRBV29-1 with TRBJ2-1; the D call of TRBD2 rests on TCRdb alone, since no DNA is present to check it. CDR3 length: 14 amino acids. Germline V gene data show CDR1 as SQVTM and CDR2 as ANQGSEA. This chain's CDR3 is CSWERGNPYNEQFF.

The rearrangement uses TRBV7-9 and TRBJ2-7. The CDR3 has 12 amino acids. Germline V lookup: CDR1 SEHNR, CDR2 FQNEAQ (reference sequence). The CDR3: CASSGRNYEQYF. Complete variable domain (other parts from reference TRBV7-9 and TRBJ2-7): DTGVSQNPRHKITKRGQNVTFRCDPISEHNRLYWYRQTLGQGPEFLTYFQNEAQLEKSRLLSDRFSAERPKGSFSTLEIQRTEQGDSAMYLCASSGRNYEQYFGPGTRLTVT.

V gene TRBV20-1 combines with J gene TRBJ2-1. In germline, CDR1 is DFQATT, CDR2 SNEGSKA (reference sequence). The CDR3 contains 11 residues. The CDR3 is CSASDYNEQFF.

The rearrangement links TRBV2 to TRBJ2-2; the TCRdb D gene call, TRBD2, has no DNA to confirm it. Germline V gene lookup returns CDR1 SNHLY and CDR2 FYNNEI. The CDR3 loop spans 16 amino acids. The CDR3 is CASRGLAGPNTGELFF.

The chain links TRBV10-3 to TRBJ2-7; lacking DNA, the TRBD2 call made by TCRdb goes unchecked. The CDR3 has 15 residues. Germline V lookup: CDR1 ENHRY, CDR2 SYGVKD. The CDR3 loop reads CAISEYGGGPYEQYF.

This CDR3 reads CASAVTGDGGELFF. The gene calls are TRBV28 and TRBJ2-2; as DNA is missing, the TRBD1 call by TCRdb cannot be tested. In germline, CDR1 is MDHEN, CDR2 SYDVKM. The CDR3 is made up of 14 amino acids.

The chain recombines TRBV7-8 with TRBJ2-1. Germline V gene lookup returns CDR1 SGHVS and CDR2 FQNEAQ. The CDR3 loop spans 12 amino acids. CDR3 in amino acids: CASSLERVEQFF.

The chain links TRBV19 to TRBJ2-1; the D gene TCRdb calls, TRBD1, cannot be checked with no DNA. Germline V gene sequence: CDR1 LNHDA, CDR2 SQIVND (reference sequence). This CDR3 has 16 amino acids. The CDR3 sequence is CASSIDPGTGWNEQFF.

The chain couples TRBV20-1 to TRBJ1-1. CDR3 length: 13 amino acids. Germline lookup yields CDR1 DFQATT and CDR2 SNEGSKA (reference sequence). This CDR3 reads CSAPKTANTEAFF.

The J gene is TRBJ2-1, the V gene TRBV28; absent DNA, TCRdb's TRBD1 call cannot be checked. The CDR3 loop spans 15 amino acids. CDR1 is MDHEN, CDR2 SYDVKM, per germline. CDR3 region: CASRTTGTEINEQFF.

The chain uses TRBV20-1 and TRBJ2-7; the D call of TRBD1 rests on TCRdb alone, since no DNA is present to check it. The CDR3 has 15 amino acids. Germline values: CDR1 DFQATT, CDR2 SNEGSKA (reference sequence). The chain's CDR3 is CSAGPLAGDSYEQYF.

This chain uses TRBV30 with TRBJ1-1. Germline lookup yields CDR1 GTSNPN and CDR2 SVGIG (reference sequence). CDR3 length: 12 residues. CDR3 in amino acids: CAWNPVFTEAFF.

This chain uses TRBV28 with TRBJ2-7; the TCRdb call, TRBD2, lacks DNA for checking. The CDR3 consists of 14 residues. Germline-derived CDR1 and CDR2 are MDHEN and SYDVKM. The CDR3 loop is CASSFVLAGREQYF.

This CDR3 is CASSLARFNEQFF. J is TRBJ2-1 and V is TRBV7-7. Germline V gene data show CDR1 as SSHAT and CDR2 as FNYEAQ (reference sequence). The CDR3 consists of 13 residues.

The V gene is TRBV5-1, the J gene TRBJ2-3. Per germline, CDR1 SGHRS and CDR2 YFSETQ. The CDR3 extends over 14 amino acids. CDR3 protein: CASSWVRGTDTQYF.

This rearrangement joins TRBV20-1 to TRBJ2-7; TCRdb picks TRBD2, but there is no DNA to check that call. The germline V gene encodes CDR1 DFQATT and CDR2 SNEGSKA (reference sequence). The CDR3 has 14 amino acids. The CDR3 is CSAETSGTSYEQYF.

V gene TRBV7-6 combines with J gene TRBJ2-1; TCRdb's D call, TRBD1, is unchecked because there is no DNA. The germline V gene has CDR1 SGHVS and CDR2 FNYEAQ. CDR3 length: 12 residues. The CDR3 here is CASSLTREKQFF. The whole variable domain, filled in from reference TRBV7-6 and TRBJ2-1, reads GAGVSQSPRYKVTKRGQDVALRCDPISGHVSLYWYRQALGQGPEFLTYFNYEAQQDKSGLPNDRFSAERPEGSISTLTIQRTEQRDSAMYRCASSLTREKQFFGPGTRLTVL.

The chain links TRBV5-4 to TRBJ2-4; TCRdb returns TRBD1, unconfirmable since there is no DNA. From germline, CDR1 is SGHNT and CDR2 YYREEE (reference sequence). This CDR3 is 14 amino acids long. The CDR3 reads CASSSGTGGNIQYF.

The chain employs TRBV28 and TRBJ2-7; checking the TCRdb D call of TRBD1 is not possible without DNA. Germline V CDR1 and CDR2: MDHEN, SYDVKM. CDR3 length: 15 amino acids. This CDR3 reads CASSFRGQGAYEQYF.

The chain has TRBV4-1 and TRBJ2-1; TCRdb indicates TRBD2, and absent DNA this call remains unverified. Germline assignment: CDR1 MGHRA and CDR2 YSYEKL. The CDR3 totals 15 residues. CDR3 sequence: CASSPPSGLAAGQFF.

This sequence joins TRBV13 and TRBJ2-2; absent DNA, TCRdb's TRBD2 call cannot be checked. This CDR3 has 16 amino acids. CDR1 is PRHDT, CDR2 FYEKMQ, per germline (reference sequence). The CDR3 sequence is CASSPHGLAGTGELFF.

This chain links TRBV20-1 with TRBJ1-2. From germline, CDR1 is DFQATT and CDR2 SNEGSKA (reference sequence). This CDR3 contains 14 residues. The CDR3 loop is CSALGAAGGNGYTF.

This rearrangement joins TRBV20-1 to TRBJ2-1; TCRdb indicates TRBD2, and absent DNA this call remains unverified. This CDR3 region has 15 residues. CDR1 and CDR2 (germline): DFQATT, SNEGSKA (reference sequence). This chain's CDR3 is CSASLLGGASGEQFF.

The gene calls are TRBV28 and TRBJ2-7. This CDR3 spans 13 amino acids. In germline, CDR1 is MDHEN, CDR2 SYDVKM. Here the CDR3 reads CASSYAADYEQYF.

This chain joins TRBV19 and TRBJ1-5; the TRBD1 assignment by TCRdb is unverifiable without DNA. This CDR3 is 14 amino acids long. The V gene's germline CDR1 is LNHDA and CDR2 SQIVND (reference sequence). CDR3 region: CASIKTGFNQPQHF. Full variable domain (missing parts from reference TRBV19 and TRBJ1-5): DGGITQSPKYLFRKEGQNVTLSCEQNLNHDAMYWYRQDPGQGLRLIYYSQIVNDFQKGDIAEGYSVSREKKESFPLTVTSAQKNPTAFYLCASIKTGFNQPQHFGDGTRLSIL.

The chain is built from TRBV21-1 and TRBJ2-2; the TCRdb D gene call, TRBD2, has no DNA to confirm it. TRBV21-1 is noted as a pseudogene. The CDR3 has 19 residues. The CDR3: CASSPSEAGLAGDTGELFF.

The chain has TRBV5-5 and TRBJ2-7. Germline V lookup: CDR1 SGHKS, CDR2 YYEKEE (reference sequence). The CDR3 sequence is 15 residues long. The CDR3 loop reads CASSPGFDSSYERYF. Full variable domain (rest looked up from reference TRBV5-5 and TRBJ2-7): DAGVTQSPTHLIKTRGQQVTLRCSPISGHKSVSWYQQVLGQGPQFIFQYYEKEERGRGNFPDRFSARQFPNYSSELNVNALLLGDSALYLCASSPGFDSSYERYFGPGTRLTVT.